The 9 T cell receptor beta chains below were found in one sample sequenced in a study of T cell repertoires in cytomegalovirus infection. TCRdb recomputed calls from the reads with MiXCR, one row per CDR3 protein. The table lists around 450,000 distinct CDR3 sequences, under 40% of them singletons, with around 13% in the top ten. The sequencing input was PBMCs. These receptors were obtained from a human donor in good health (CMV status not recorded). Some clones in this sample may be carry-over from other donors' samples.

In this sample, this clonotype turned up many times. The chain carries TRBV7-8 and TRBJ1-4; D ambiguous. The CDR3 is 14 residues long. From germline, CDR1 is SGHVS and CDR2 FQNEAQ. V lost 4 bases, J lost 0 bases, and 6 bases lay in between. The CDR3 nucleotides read TGTGCCAGCAGCTGGGATGCAACTAATGAAAAACTGTTTTTT. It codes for CASSWDATNEKLFF.

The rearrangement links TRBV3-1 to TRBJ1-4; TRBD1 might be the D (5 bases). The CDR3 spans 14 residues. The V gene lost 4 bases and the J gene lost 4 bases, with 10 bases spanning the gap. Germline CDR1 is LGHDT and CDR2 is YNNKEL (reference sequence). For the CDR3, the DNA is TGTGCCAGCAGCCGACGACAGCGTAATGAAAAACTGTTTTTT. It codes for CASSRRQRNEKLFF.

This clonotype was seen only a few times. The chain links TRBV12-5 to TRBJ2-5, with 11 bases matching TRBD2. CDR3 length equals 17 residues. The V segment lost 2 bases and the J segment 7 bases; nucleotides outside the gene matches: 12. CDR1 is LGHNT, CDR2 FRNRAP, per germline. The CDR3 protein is CASGLLTSGASRGTQYF. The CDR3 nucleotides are TGTGCTAGTGGTTTGCTGACTAGCGGGGCGAGCCGGGGGACCCAGTACTTC.

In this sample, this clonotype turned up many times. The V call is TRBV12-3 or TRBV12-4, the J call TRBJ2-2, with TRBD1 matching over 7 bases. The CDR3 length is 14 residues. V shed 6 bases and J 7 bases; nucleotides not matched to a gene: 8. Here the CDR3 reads CASRVEGGNGELFF. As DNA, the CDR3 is TGTGCCAGCAGGGTTGAAGGGGGCAACGGGGAGCTGTTTTTT.

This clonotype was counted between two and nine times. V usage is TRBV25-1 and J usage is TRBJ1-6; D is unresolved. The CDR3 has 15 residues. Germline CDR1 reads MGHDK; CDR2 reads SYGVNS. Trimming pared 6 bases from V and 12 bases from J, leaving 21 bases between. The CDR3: CASSDSTQTGRPLHF. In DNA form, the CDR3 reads TGTGCCAGCAGCGACTCTACCCAGACCGGCAGACCCCTCCACTTT.

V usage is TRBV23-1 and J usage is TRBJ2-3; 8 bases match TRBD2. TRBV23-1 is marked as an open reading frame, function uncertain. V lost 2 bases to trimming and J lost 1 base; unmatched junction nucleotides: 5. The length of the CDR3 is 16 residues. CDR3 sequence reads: CASSQRGGPRTDTQYF. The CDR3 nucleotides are TGCGCCAGCAGTCAACGGGGGGGCCCGCGCACAGATACGCAGTATTTT.

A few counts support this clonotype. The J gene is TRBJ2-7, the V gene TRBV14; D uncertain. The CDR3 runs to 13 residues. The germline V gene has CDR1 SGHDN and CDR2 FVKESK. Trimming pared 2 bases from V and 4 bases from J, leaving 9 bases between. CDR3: CASSQRTAYEQYF. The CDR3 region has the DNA TGTGCCAGCAGCCAAAGGACGGCATACGAGCAGTACTTC.

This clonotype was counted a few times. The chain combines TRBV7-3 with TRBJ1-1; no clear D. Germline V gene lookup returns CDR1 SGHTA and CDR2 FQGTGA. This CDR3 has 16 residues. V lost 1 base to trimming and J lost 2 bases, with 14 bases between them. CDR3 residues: CASSLKATDINTEAFF. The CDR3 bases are TGTGCCAGCAGCTTAAAGGCGACCGATATCAACACTGAAGCTTTCTTT. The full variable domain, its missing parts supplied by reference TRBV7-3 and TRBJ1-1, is GAGVSQTPSNKVTEKGKYVELRCDPISGHTALYWYRQSLGQGPEFLIYFQGTGAADDSGLPNDRFFAVRPEGSVSTLKIQRTERGDSAVYLCASSLKATDINTEAFFGQGTRLTVV.

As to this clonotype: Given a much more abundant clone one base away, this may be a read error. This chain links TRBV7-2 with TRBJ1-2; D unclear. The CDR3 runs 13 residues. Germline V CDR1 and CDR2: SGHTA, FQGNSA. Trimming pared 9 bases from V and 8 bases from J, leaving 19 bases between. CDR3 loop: CARSKLPAGGYTF. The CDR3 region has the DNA TGTGCCAGAAGCAAACTCCCCGCCGGAGGCTACACCTTC.